The 21 T cell receptor beta chains presented below share a single source sample, sequenced in a study of T cell clonality in common variable immunodeficiency. The protocol was immunoSEQ multiplex PCR, while the TCRdb copy is restricted to in-frame clones and leaves out a portion. Observed in the sample are tens of thousands of clones, none of them singletons. Sequenced material: peripheral blood mononuclear cells. These receptors all come from a person aged 18 to 75 in good health.

This clone came up many times. The observed sequence ends 3 residues before the CDR3 terminus, with the missing tail filled in from the germline J gene. The rearrangement joins TRBV20-1 to TRBJ2-3; weak D call: TRBD2 (5 bases). Germline values: CDR1 DFQATT, CDR2 SNEGSKA (reference sequence). This CDR3 region has 15 residues. Trimming cost V 0 bases and J 4 bases, with 14 bases left between them. The sequenced CDR3 bases are TGCAGTGCTAGAGAGGACTTACGAGCCTCAGATACG. Its protein product is CSAREDLRASDT. The full CDR3 sequence reads CSAREDLRASDTQYF.

There are a few counts of this clone. Read data end 3 residues before the CDR3 end; the end is taken from the germline J gene. V gene TRBV7-9 combines with J gene TRBJ2-3; D is perhaps TRBD2 (7 bases). Germline V gene lookup returns CDR1 SEHNR and CDR2 FQNEAQ (reference sequence). CDR3 length: 15 residues. CDR3 sequence reads: CASSNREGRHQPQYF. CDR3 DNA, as far as it was read: TGTGCCAGCAGCAACAGGGAGGGGAGACATCAGCCG.

This clone was picked up a small number of times. One junction end does not reproduce the germline sequence, and a read error may be involved. The CDR3 extends 3 residues past the end of the read, so its final part is completed from the germline J gene. J is TRBJ2-3 and V is TRBV30; TRBD2 matches 11 bases. Germline values: CDR1 GTSNPN, CDR2 SVGIG (reference sequence). The CDR3 is made up of 15 amino acids. The chain's CDR3 is CAWTLLAGASETQYF. Incomplete CDR3 DNA: TGTGCCTGGACCCTACTAGCGGGGGCCTCAGAGACG.

The table lists this clone with many counts. Read data end 3 residues before the CDR3 end; the end is taken from the germline J gene. The rearrangement joins TRBV5-1 to TRBJ2-1, with D maybe TRBD2 (7 bases). The length of the CDR3 is 15 residues. The ends were cut back, 1 base at V and 4 bases at J, with 12 bases in the middle. Germline V gives CDR1 SGHRS, CDR2 YFSETQ. The covered CDR3 bases are TGCGCCAGCAGCTTGACCGGGGGGACATACAATGAG. It yields the protein CASSLTGGTYNE. The whole CDR3 protein is CASSLTGGTYNEQFF.

Many counts were recorded for this clone. The read terminates 3 residues before the CDR3 end, so the remaining end is supplied by the germline J gene. The genes are TRBV29-1 and TRBJ1-2; no definite D call. From germline, CDR1 is SQVTM and CDR2 ANQGSEA. The CDR3 runs to 10 residues. Partial CDR3 DNA: TGCAGCGTTCAACAGACGGGC. Encoded protein: CSVQQTG. The full CDR3 reads CSVQQTGYTF.

This clone was seen many times. The DNA ends 3 residues before the CDR3 does, and the rest of the CDR3 is filled in from the germline J gene. The chain combines TRBV7-8 with TRBJ1-3; weak D call: TRBD1 (6 bases). CDR1 and CDR2 from the germline V gene are SGHVS and FQNEAQ. V lost 1 base, J lost 0 bases, and 10 bases lay in between. The CDR3 consists of 16 residues. CDR3 protein: CASSLVDRSSGNTIYF. The covered CDR3 bases are TGTGCCAGCAGCTTAGTAGACAGGAGCTCTGGAAACACC.

This clone has at least ten counts. The read gets to within 3 residues of the CDR3 end, and the germline J gene fills in the rest. The chain links TRBV20-1 to TRBJ2-2; no firm D call. The length of the CDR3 is 16 residues. V was trimmed by 1 base and J by 2 bases, leaving 14 bases between them. Germline V CDR1 and CDR2: DFQATT, SNEGSKA (reference sequence). The DNA read from the CDR3 is TGCAGTGCTAGAGCTCAAAAGGTGGCCAACACCGGGGAG. Its translation: CSARAQKVANTGE. The entire CDR3 reads CSARAQKVANTGELFF.

Note on this clone: The sequenced fragment ends 3 residues before the CDR3 boundary, so the rest is inferred from the germline J gene. The genes are TRBV5-1 and TRBJ2-7; D is possibly TRBD2 (5 bases). CDR3 length: 14 residues. The germline V and J ends were trimmed by 0 bases and 3 bases, with 10 bases remaining between them. Germline V gene data show CDR1 as SGHRS and CDR2 as YFSETQ. CDR3 bases read: TGCGCCAGCAGCTTGGTTCGGGGAGACTACGAG. It specifies CASSLVRGDYE. The complete CDR3 reads CASSLVRGDYEQYF.

This clone was recorded many times. The read halts 3 residues ahead of the CDR3 end, with the missing end drawn from the germline J gene. This chain connects TRBV20-1 to TRBJ2-2, with 9 bases that match TRBD1. The CDR3 runs 14 residues. CDR1 and CDR2 from the germline V gene are DFQATT and SNEGSKA (reference sequence). The CDR3 loop is CSARGQGWNSPLFF. CDR3 bases read: TGCAGTGCTAGGGGACAGGGCTGGAATTCACCG.

Ten or more counts support this clone. The CDR3 region is CSPYHRGVNYGYTF. The part of the CDR3 DNA that was read is TGCAGTCCCTATCACAGGGGAGTTAACTATGGC. This chain uses TRBV20-1 with TRBJ1-2; 7 bases fit TRBD1. The sequence runs out 3 residues before the end of the CDR3; the remainder is reconstructed from the germline J gene. Per germline, CDR1 DFQATT and CDR2 SNEGSKA (reference sequence). The CDR3 runs 14 residues. V lost 8 bases, J lost 1 base, and 10 bases stayed unmatched.

The CDR3 reads CASITDRANSPLFF. The sequenced part of the CDR3 DNA is TGTGCCAGCATCACAGACAGGGCCAATTCACCG. This rearrangement joins TRBV2 to TRBJ2-2, with 7 bases lining up with TRBD1. The CDR3 is cut off 3 residues early in the read; its end comes from the germline J gene. In germline, CDR1 is SNHLY, CDR2 FYNNEI. The CDR3 is 14 residues long. The full variable domain, with the rest looked up from reference TRBV2 and TRBJ2-2, is EPEVTQTPSHQVTQMGQEVILRCVPISNHLYFYWYRQILGQKVEFLVSFYNNEISEKSEIFDDQFSVERPDGSNFTLKIRSTKLEDSAMYFCASITDRANSPLFFGEGSRLTVL.

This clone was recorded many times. The DNA ends 3 residues before the CDR3 does, and the rest of the CDR3 is filled in from the germline J gene. This chain connects TRBV5-1 to TRBJ2-1, with 8 bases identical to TRBD1. The CDR3 consists of 15 residues. The V segment lost 4 bases and the J segment 4 bases; nucleotides outside the gene matches: 7. Per the germline V gene, CDR1 is SGHRS and CDR2 is YFSETQ. CDR3 sequence: CASSSGQGRYNEQFF. CDR3 bases read: TGCGCCAGCAGCAGCGGACAGGGAAGGTACAATGAG. The full variable domain, rest sourced from reference TRBV5-1 and TRBJ2-1, is KAGVTQTPRYLIKTRGQQVTLSCSPISGHRSVSWYQQTPGQGLQFLFEYFSETQRNKGNFPGRFSGRQFSNSRSEMNVSTLELGDSALYLCASSSGQGRYNEQFFGPGTRLTVL.

In regard to this clone: The read comes to an end 3 residues before the CDR3 does, leaving the germline J gene to fill in the end. The chain carries TRBV6-1 and TRBJ1-5; D may be TRBD1 (5 bases). The CDR3 runs to 14 residues. The V gene's germline CDR1 is MNHNS and CDR2 SASEGT. Trimming removed 4 bases at V and 5 bases at J, with 12 bases between. CDR3 in amino acids: CASSGQSVDQPQHF. Partial CDR3 DNA: TGTGCCAGCAGTGGACAGTCTGTGGATCAGCCC.

Comments on this clone: With the read ending 3 residues before the CDR3 end, the germline J gene is used to fill in that end. This chain uses TRBV7-6 with TRBJ2-2; maybe TRBD2 (6 bases). Germline CDR1 and CDR2: SGHVS and FNYEAQ. Trimming took 0 bases from V and 1 from J, leaving 6 bases between them. This CDR3 contains 15 residues. The CDR3 here is CASSLAGGNTGELFF. The sequenced CDR3 bases are TGTGCCAGCAGCTTAGCGGGGGGGAACACCGGGGAG.

This clone was observed at least ten times. The CDR3 sequence is CSARVSDYYEQYF. CDR3 bases read: TGCAGTGCTAGAGTATCGGACTACTACGAG. This chain joins TRBV20-1 and TRBJ2-7; D perhaps matches TRBD2 (6 bases). The CDR3 is cut off 3 residues early in the read; its end comes from the germline J gene. Trimming stripped 1 base from V and 3 bases from J, with 10 bases between. In germline, CDR1 is DFQATT, CDR2 SNEGSKA (reference sequence). The CDR3 length is 13 residues.

The sample holds many counts of this clone. The CDR3 is cut off 3 residues early in the read; its end comes from the germline J gene. The V call is TRBV19, the J call TRBJ2-1; 9 nucleotides agree with TRBD2. This CDR3 is built from 14 residues. V gave up 7 bases and J gave up 5 bases; unmatched junction bases: 6. Germline CDR1 is LNHDA and CDR2 is SQIVND (reference sequence). The chain's CDR3 is CASNAGTSHNEQFF. The sequenced part of the CDR3 DNA is TGTGCCAGTAACGCCGGGACTAGCCACAATGAG.

This clone was detected ten times or more. The read halts 3 residues ahead of the CDR3 end, with the missing end drawn from the germline J gene. The chain recombines TRBV6-2 or TRBV6-3 with TRBJ2-3; weak D call: TRBD1 (6 bases). V was clipped by 0 bases and J by 2 bases, with 15 bases between them. The CDR3 sequence is 17 residues long. The V gene's germline CDR1 is MNHEY and CDR2 SVGEGT. The sequenced part of the CDR3 DNA is TGTGCCAGCAGTTACTCGAGCTACACAGGGAACACAGATACG. It encodes CASSYSSYTGNTDT. The full CDR3 protein is CASSYSSYTGNTDTQYF.

This clone was counted between two and nine times. The CDR3 goes on 3 residues after the read ends, and that part is filled in from the germline J gene. The rearrangement joins TRBV6-1 to TRBJ2-3, with 8 bases fitting TRBD2. Germline CDR1 and CDR2: MNHNS and SASEGT. This CDR3 has 16 amino acids. The chain's CDR3 is CASSEFGGGYQETQYF. CDR3 bases read: TGTGCCAGCAGTGAGTTCGGGGGGGGCTACCAAGAGACG.

The sample holds a few counts of this clone. The read terminates 3 residues before the CDR3 end, so the remaining end is supplied by the germline J gene. This chain uses TRBV20-1 with TRBJ2-1, with 10 bases identical to TRBD2. Germline V CDR1 and CDR2: DFQATT, SNEGSKA (reference sequence). This CDR3 has 15 residues. V lost 6 bases and J lost 9; bases outside the gene matches: 14. The DNA read from the CDR3 is TGCAGTGCACCCCATCTCAGCGGGGGGGCGGGTGAG. The encoded protein is CSAPHLSGGAGE. The CDR3 in its entirety is CSAPHLSGGAGEQFF.

This clone occurred many times. The read gets to within 3 residues of the CDR3 end, and the germline J gene fills in the rest. The V call is TRBV19, the J call TRBJ2-5; 9 nucleotides line up with TRBD1. CDR1 and CDR2 (germline): LNHDA, SQIVND (reference sequence). The ends lost 5 bases at V and 4 bases at J; junction bases unmatched: 8. This CDR3 spans 15 amino acids. The CDR3 loop reads CASSVTGTGLETQYF. Partial CDR3 DNA: TGTGCCAGTAGTGTTACCGGGACAGGGTTAGAGACC.

There are many counts of this clone. The observed sequence ends 3 residues before the CDR3 terminus, with the missing tail filled in from the germline J gene. The V and J genes are TRBV7-2 and TRBJ2-2, with 8 positions matching TRBD2. Germline trimming cut 8 bases from V and 4 bases from J; bases unmatched to any gene: 6. This CDR3 comprises 14 residues. CDR1 is SGHTA, CDR2 FQGNSA, per germline. The DNA read from the CDR3 is TGTGCCAGCCGCAGCGGGGGAGGCACCGGGGAG. It translates to CASRSGGGTGE. The full CDR3 reads CASRSGGGTGELFF.